This T cell receptor (beta chain) emerged from a study of blood T cell repertoires in COVID-19. Overall study: Samples taken during acute and convalescent COVID-19 were collected in the United States, Italy and Spain.

The germline gives CDR1 SGHVS, CDR2 FQNEAQ. Trimming stripped 1 base from V and 8 bases from J, with 14 bases between. The CDR3 sequence is 14 residues long. Only in-frame clones appear in the TCRdb table, and some are missing; sequencing was by immunoSEQ multiplex PCR. The sample records some 240,000 clones, 75% to 85% being singletons. The V call is TRBV7-8, the J call TRBJ1-2, with D unclear. The receptor comes from a woman in her 70s with COVID-19, enrolled during active disease. Specimen: peripheral blood. CDR3 DNA: TGTGCCAGCAGCTTAGGATTGGCGCCCGGGGGCTACACCTTC. As protein: CASSLGLAPGGYTF.